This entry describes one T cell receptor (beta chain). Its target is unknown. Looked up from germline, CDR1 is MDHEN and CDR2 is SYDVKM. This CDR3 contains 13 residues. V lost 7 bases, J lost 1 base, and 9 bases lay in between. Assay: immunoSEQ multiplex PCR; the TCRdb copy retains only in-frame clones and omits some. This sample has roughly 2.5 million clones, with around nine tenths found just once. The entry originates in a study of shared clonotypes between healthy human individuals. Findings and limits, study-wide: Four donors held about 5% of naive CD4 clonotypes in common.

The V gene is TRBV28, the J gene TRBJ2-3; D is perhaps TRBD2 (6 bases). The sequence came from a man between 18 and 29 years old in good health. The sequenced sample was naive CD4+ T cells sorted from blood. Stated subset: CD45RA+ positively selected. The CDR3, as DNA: TGTGCCAGCATCCCGGGGGGCACAGATACGCAGTATTTT. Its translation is CASIPGGTDTQYF.